These 20 T cell receptor beta chains share one sample of origin, sequenced in a study of shared clonotypes between healthy human individuals. TCRdb keeps only in-frame clones here, not all; method: immunoSEQ multiplex PCR. The sample holds over 400,000 clones, approximately 78% seen once. Material: PBMCs. The receptor set was obtained from a woman in her forties in good health. Some clones in this sample may be carry-over from other donors' samples.

This sequence joins TRBV7-8 and TRBJ2-7; 9 bases map to TRBD2. Germline loops: CDR1 SGHVS, CDR2 FQNEAQ. J was trimmed by 1 base and V by 5 bases; bases with no gene match: 6. The CDR3 totals 15 residues. The CDR3 sequence is CASSRGAGGSYEQYF. The CDR3 DNA is TGTGCCAGCAGCCGAGGAGCGGGAGGTTCCTACGAGCAGTACTTC.

Of note for this clone: It is likely a read error: a sequence one base away is far more abundant. This chain uses TRBV5-1 with TRBJ1-2; 7 nucleotides line up with TRBD1. Germline assignment: CDR1 SGHRS and CDR2 YFSETQ. CDR3 size: 15 residues. In nucleotides, the CDR3 is TGCGCCAGCAGCACGACAGGGTTGAGGAGCTATAGCTACACCTTC. It is translated as CASSTTGLRSYSYTF.

The chain carries TRBV18 and TRBJ1-1; perhaps TRBD1 as D (5 bases). The CDR3 runs 17 residues. Between the trimmed V and J ends, which lost 3 bases and 1 base, there was a span of 18 bases. CDR1 and CDR2 (germline): KGHSH, LQKENI. DNA of the CDR3: TGTGCCAGCTCACCCTCACCCGCGGGGGGGGAGAACACTGAAGCTTTCTTT. Residues: CASSPSPAGGENTEAFF.

Comment on this clone: The same CDR3 arises from other DNA sequences in this sample as well. In DNA form, the CDR3 reads TGTGCCAGCAGTTCAGGTTATAAAGGTAATCAGCCCCAGCATTTT. It codes for CASSSGYKGNQPQHF. The chain joins TRBV28 to TRBJ1-5, with D unresolved. V shed 4 bases and J shed 4 bases, with 14 bases lying between them. The CDR3 is 15 amino acids. Germline CDR1 is MDHEN and CDR2 is SYDVKM.

About this clone: Other DNA sequences in this sample translate to the same CDR3. The rearrangement joins TRBV19 to TRBJ1-5; D uncertain. V was cut by 3 bases and J by 5 bases, with 11 bases left in between. Germline assignment: CDR1 LNHDA and CDR2 SQIVND (reference sequence). The CDR3 has 14 amino acids. In DNA, the CDR3 is TGTGCCAGTAGTATCTTAGGGAGTGATCAGCCCCAGCATTTT. Translated, it gives CASSILGSDQPQHF.

This sequence joins TRBV2 and TRBJ2-1, with D maybe TRBD2 (5 bases). CDR1 and CDR2 from the germline V gene are SNHLY and FYNNEI. The CDR3 covers 14 residues. V lost 6 bases and J 9 bases, leaving 18 bases between the germline ends. DNA for the CDR3: TGTGCCAGCAGACGACTGAGGGAAGTGCTTGAGCAGTTCTTC. It translates to CASRRLREVLEQFF. Filled out from reference TRBV2 and TRBJ2-1, the complete variable domain reads EPEVTQTPSHQVTQMGQEVILRCVPISNHLYFYWYRQILGQKVEFLVSFYNNEISEKSEIFDDQFSVERPDGSNFTLKIRSTKLEDSAMYFCASRRLREVLEQFFGPGTRLTVL.

The chain couples TRBV9 to TRBJ2-1; TRBD1 matches 10 bases. Looked up from germline, CDR1 is SGDLS and CDR2 is YYNGEE. V lost 4 bases to trimming and J lost 0 bases; unmatched junction nucleotides: 4. The CDR3 length is 16 residues. CDR3 protein: CASSTRTGGSYNEQFF. CDR3 DNA sequence: TGTGCCAGCAGCACACGGACAGGGGGCTCCTACAATGAGCAGTTCTTC.

This clone was recorded once. The CDR3 spells CASSGGTEQFF. In DNA form, the CDR3 reads TGTGCCAGCAGCGGCGGGACTGAGCAGTTCTTC. The rearrangement uses TRBV7-3 and TRBJ2-1, with D possibly TRBD2 on 6 matching bases. The CDR3 is 11 residues long. V was clipped by 5 bases and J by 9 bases, with 8 bases between them. CDR1 SGHTA and CDR2 FQGTGA come from the germline V gene.

This chain uses TRBV11-1 with TRBJ1-4, with 7 bases matching TRBD1. The CDR3 is 13 amino acids. Germline CDR1 reads SGHAT; CDR2 reads FQDESV (reference sequence). With 4 bases clipped from V and 13 bases from J, the junction kept 9 bases outside the gene matches. CDR3 protein: CASSSSLGTVLFF. CDR3 coding DNA: TGTGCCAGCAGCTCAAGCCTCGGGACAGTACTGTTTTTT. Complete variable domain (other parts from reference TRBV11-1 and TRBJ1-4): EAEVAQSPRYKITEKSQAVAFWCDPISGHATLYWYRQILGQGPELLVQFQDESVVDDSQLPKDRFSAERLKGVDSTLKIQPAELGDSAMYLCASSSSLGTVLFFGSGTQLSVL.

The chain combines TRBV6-4 with TRBJ1-2, with D uncertain. Per germline, CDR1 MRHNA and CDR2 SNTAGT. V was shortened by 0 bases and J by 8 bases, with 7 bases between the two germline ends. This CDR3 spans 12 amino acids. This CDR3 is CASSDSLEGYTF. As DNA, the CDR3 is TGTGCCAGCAGTGACTCGCTGGAGGGCTACACCTTC.

The rearrangement joins TRBV7-9 to TRBJ2-1, with 8 bases lining up with TRBD2. This CDR3 has 15 amino acids. Germline trimming cut 5 bases from V and 9 bases from J; bases unmatched to any gene: 12. Germline values: CDR1 SEHNR, CDR2 FQNEAQ (reference sequence). CDR3 sequence: CASSQAIAGRGEQFF. The CDR3, as DNA: TGTGCCAGCAGCCAGGCGATAGCGGGACGGGGTGAGCAGTTCTTC.

This sequence joins TRBV28 and TRBJ2-7, with 9 bases identical to TRBD2. Looked up from germline, CDR1 is MDHEN and CDR2 is SYDVKM. V lost 9 bases, J lost 9 bases, and 12 bases stayed unmatched. This CDR3 has 13 residues. The DNA for the CDR3 is TGTGCCAGTGGGGCGGGAGGGCCACTTGTGCAGTACTTC. Translating gives CASGAGGPLVQYF.

The J gene is TRBJ1-3, the V gene TRBV2; D remains unclear. V dropped 7 bases and J dropped 0 bases, with 13 bases sitting between them. The CDR3 has 15 amino acids. Germline lookup yields CDR1 SNHLY and CDR2 FYNNEI. CDR3 bases: TGTGCCAGCAATACAGCGACTAACTCTGGAAACACCATATATTTT. As protein: CASNTATNSGNTIYF.

The chain combines TRBV5-1 with TRBJ1-2; D ambiguous. The CDR3 spans 14 residues. The V gene's germline CDR1 is SGHRS and CDR2 YFSETQ. V dropped 4 bases and J dropped 2 bases, with 12 bases sitting between them. The CDR3 DNA is TGCGCCAGCAGCCCTCCGACGGACAACTATGGCTACACCTTC. Translating gives CASSPPTDNYGYTF.

This clone was found once. The genes are TRBV30 and TRBJ2-3; TRBD2 matches at 10 bases. Germline lookup yields CDR1 GTSNPN and CDR2 SVGIG (reference sequence). V was clipped by 1 base and J by 4 bases; unmatched bases: 5. The CDR3 length is 15 residues. The CDR3 DNA reads TGTGCCTGGAGTGCCCTAGCGGGAGTGGCAGATACGCAGTATTTT. Translated, it gives CAWSALAGVADTQYF.

This chain connects TRBV9 to TRBJ2-3, with D unclear. The germline V gene has CDR1 SGDLS and CDR2 YYNGEE. V lost 1 base, J lost 4 bases, and 10 bases lay in between. The CDR3 contains 14 residues. Here the CDR3 reads CASSVTGHADTQYF. The CDR3 nucleotides read TGTGCCAGCAGCGTAACGGGTCATGCAGATACGCAGTATTTT.

This clone appeared a single time. V gene TRBV30 combines with J gene TRBJ2-1, with 9 bases aligning to TRBD2. Looked up from germline, CDR1 is GTSNPN and CDR2 is SVGIG (reference sequence). The V segment lost 1 base and the J segment 2 bases; nucleotides outside the gene matches: 6. CDR3 length: 16 amino acids. The CDR3 is CAWSGGGRGPYNEQFF. The DNA of the CDR3 is TGTGCCTGGAGTGGTGGCGGGAGGGGCCCCTACAATGAGCAGTTCTTC.

The V and J genes are TRBV5-5 and TRBJ2-3; D is ambiguous. Germline CDR1 SGHKS, CDR2 YYEKEE (reference sequence). Trimming shortened V by 5 bases and J by 7 bases, and 14 bases separated the two germline ends. This CDR3 spans 13 amino acids. CDR3 bases: TGTGCCAGCAGTTCCGCGCAACACAATACGCAGTATTTT. Amino acids: CASSSAQHNTQYF. Full variable domain (rest looked up from reference TRBV5-5 and TRBJ2-3): DAGVTQSPTHLIKTRGQQVTLRCSPISGHKSVSWYQQVLGQGPQFIFQYYEKEERGRGNFPDRFSARQFPNYSSELNVNALLLGDSALYLCASSSAQHNTQYFGPGTRLTVL.

This sequence joins TRBV18 and TRBJ2-2; D unresolved. CDR1 is KGHSH and CDR2 is LQKENI in the germline V gene. CDR3 length: 14 residues. The V end lost 1 base, the J end lost 6 bases, and 9 bases lay between the germline ends. DNA for the CDR3: TGTGCCAGCTCACCACTGTCGCAGTCCGGGGAGCTGTTTTTT. The encoded protein is CASSPLSQSGELFF.

This chain uses TRBV9 with TRBJ1-2; possibly TRBD1 for D (5 bases). Deletions cut 3 bases from V and 5 bases from J, with 17 bases between. The CDR3 totals 15 residues. Germline CDR1 reads SGDLS; CDR2 reads YYNGEE. The CDR3 region has the DNA TGTGCCAGCAGCGCCACTTCCCCGGGACTTTATGGCTACACCTTC. Translated: CASSATSPGLYGYTF.